The 9 T cell receptor beta chains given below trace back to one sample, sequenced in a study of identical twins. TCRdb redid the calling of the 5' RACE reads with MiXCR, one entry per CDR3 protein. The table includes 450,000 to 500,000 distinct CDR3 sequences, 14% detected once. These data are also associated with another study on yellow fever vaccine responses in identical twins.

Specimen: CD4+ T cells sorted from blood. The receptors derive from a woman aged 18-29 years in good health.

This CDR3 reads CASSSRDRGGGFSGELFF. In DNA form, the CDR3 reads TGTGCCAGCAGCAGCCGGGACCGAGGCGGGGGTTTCTCCGGGGAGCTGTTTTTT. The J gene is TRBJ2-2, the V gene TRBV9, with 7 bases fitting TRBD2. The V segment lost 4 bases and the J segment 6 bases; nucleotides outside the gene matches: 18. CDR3 length equals 18 residues. In germline, CDR1 is SGDLS, CDR2 YYNGEE.

The chain links TRBV20-1 to TRBJ1-5; D gene uncertain. The CDR3 loop spans 13 amino acids. V dropped 0 bases and J dropped 5 bases, with 8 bases sitting between them. Germline loops: CDR1 DFQATT, CDR2 SNEGSKA (reference sequence). The CDR3 DNA is TGCAGTGCTAGAGATCACCGGGATCAGCCCCAGCATTTT. Translation gives CSARDHRDQPQHF.

This clonotype turned up a few times. The chain has TRBV28 and TRBJ2-7; possibly TRBD2 for D (5 bases). This CDR3 region has 16 residues. The germline V gene encodes CDR1 MDHEN and CDR2 SYDVKM. Trimming shortened V by 4 bases and J by 2 bases, and 18 bases separated the two germline ends. CDR3 region: CASSSHTRGSTYEQYF. The CDR3 DNA sequence: TGTGCCAGCAGTTCACATACTCGCGGGTCTACCTACGAGCAGTACTTC.

This clonotype was found a few times. The chain recombines TRBV12-3 or TRBV12-4 with TRBJ1-1; a possible D gene is TRBD1 (5 bases). The CDR3 has 13 residues. The V end lost 8 bases, the J end lost 0 bases, and 10 bases lay between the germline ends. DNA of the CDR3: TGTGCCAGCGGGAACAGGTTGAACACTGAAGCTTTCTTT. Translation: CASGNRLNTEAFF.

This clonotype was seen only a few times. The chain couples TRBV10-3 to TRBJ1-1; unclear D gene. The CDR3 consists of 14 residues. Germline CDR1 ENHRY, CDR2 SYGVKD. The germline V and J ends were trimmed by 6 bases and 1 base, with 12 bases remaining between them. CDR3 amino acids: CAISAVPPNTEAFF. DNA of the CDR3: TGTGCCATCAGCGCCGTACCCCCGAACACTGAAGCTTTCTTT.

The chain combines TRBV4-3 with TRBJ2-5; maybe TRBD1 (7 bases). This CDR3 is 15 amino acids long. Germline CDR1 LGHNA, CDR2 YSLEER. V was pared by 4 bases and J by 5 bases, with 17 bases between. The CDR3, as DNA: TGCGCCAGCAGCCCCTCAGGGGGGAATGGTGAGACCCAGTACTTC. Protein product: CASSPSGGNGETQYF.

This chain joins TRBV11-2 and TRBJ2-5, with TRBD1 matching over 10 bases. CDR1 is SGHAT and CDR2 is FQNNGV in the germline V gene. The J segment lost 5 bases and the V segment lost 0 bases, leaving 6 bases of the junction unmatched. The CDR3 has 16 residues. The CDR3 protein is CASSLEATGGRETQYF. The DNA of the CDR3 is TGTGCCAGCAGCTTAGAGGCGACAGGGGGCAGGGAGACCCAGTACTTC.

This clonotype occurred many times. The chain recombines TRBV5-1 with TRBJ2-1, with TRBD2 identical over 10 bases. Germline V CDR1 and CDR2: SGHRS, YFSETQ. The J segment lost 4 bases and the V segment lost 6 bases, leaving 7 bases of the junction unmatched. This CDR3 spans 15 amino acids. In DNA, the CDR3 is TGCGCCAGCACTAAGCGGGGGGGCGCGTACAATGAGCAGTTCTTC. It specifies CASTKRGGAYNEQFF.

This clonotype was detected many times. V usage is TRBV15 and J usage is TRBJ2-7; D possibly corresponds to TRBD2 (5 bases). Germline CDR1 is LNHNV and CDR2 is YYDKDF (reference sequence). The CDR3 totals 16 residues. Trimming shortened V by 0 bases and J by 5 bases, and 17 bases separated the two germline ends. As DNA, the CDR3 is TGTGCCACCAGCAGAGATATCCCAGCGGTTACGGACGAGCAGTACTTC. Its translation: CATSRDIPAVTDEQYF.